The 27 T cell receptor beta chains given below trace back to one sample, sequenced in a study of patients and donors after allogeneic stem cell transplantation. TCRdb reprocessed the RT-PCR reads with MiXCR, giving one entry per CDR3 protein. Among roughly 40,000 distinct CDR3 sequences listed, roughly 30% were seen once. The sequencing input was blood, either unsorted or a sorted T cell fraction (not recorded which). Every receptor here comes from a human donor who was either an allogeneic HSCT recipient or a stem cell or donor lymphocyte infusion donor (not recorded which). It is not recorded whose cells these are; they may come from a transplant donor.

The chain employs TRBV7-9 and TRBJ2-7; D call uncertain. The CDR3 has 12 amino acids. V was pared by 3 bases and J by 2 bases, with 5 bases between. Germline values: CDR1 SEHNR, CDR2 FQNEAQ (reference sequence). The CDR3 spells CASSLIPYEQYF. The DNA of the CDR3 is TGTGCCAGCAGCTTGATCCCCTACGAGCAGTACTTC.

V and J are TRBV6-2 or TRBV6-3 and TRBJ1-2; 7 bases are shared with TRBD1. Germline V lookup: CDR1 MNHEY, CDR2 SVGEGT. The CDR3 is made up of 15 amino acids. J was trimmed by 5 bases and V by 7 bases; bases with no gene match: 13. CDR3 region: CASTKIDRQGYGYTF. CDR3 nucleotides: TGTGCCAGCACTAAGATTGATCGACAGGGTTATGGCTACACCTTC.

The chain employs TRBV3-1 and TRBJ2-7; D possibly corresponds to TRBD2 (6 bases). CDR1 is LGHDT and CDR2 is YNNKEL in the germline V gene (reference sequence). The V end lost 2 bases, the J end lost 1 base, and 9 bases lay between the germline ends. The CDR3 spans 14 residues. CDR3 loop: CASSQWDLSYEQYF. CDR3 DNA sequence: TGTGCCAGCAGCCAATGGGACTTGTCCTACGAGCAGTACTTC.

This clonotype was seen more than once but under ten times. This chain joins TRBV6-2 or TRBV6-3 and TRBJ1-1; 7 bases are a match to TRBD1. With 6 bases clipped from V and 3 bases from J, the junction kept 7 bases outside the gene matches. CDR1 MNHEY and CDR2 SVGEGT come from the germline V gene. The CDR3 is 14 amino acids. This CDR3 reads CASRYRGVDTEAFF. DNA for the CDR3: TGTGCCAGCAGATACAGGGGAGTTGACACTGAAGCTTTCTTT.

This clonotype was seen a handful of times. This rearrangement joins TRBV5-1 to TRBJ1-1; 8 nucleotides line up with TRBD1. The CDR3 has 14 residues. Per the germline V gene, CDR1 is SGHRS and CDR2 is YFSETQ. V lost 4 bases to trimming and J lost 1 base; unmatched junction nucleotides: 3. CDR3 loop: CASSMDRANTEAFF. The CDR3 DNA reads TGCGCCAGCAGCATGGACAGGGCGAACACTGAAGCTTTCTTT.

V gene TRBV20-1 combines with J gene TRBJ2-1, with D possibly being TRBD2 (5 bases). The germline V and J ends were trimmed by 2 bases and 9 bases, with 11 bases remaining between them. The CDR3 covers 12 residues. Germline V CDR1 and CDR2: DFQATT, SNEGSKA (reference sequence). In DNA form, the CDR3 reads TGCAGTGCTAGATCCCTACTAGTTGAGCAGTTCTTC. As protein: CSARSLLVEQFF.

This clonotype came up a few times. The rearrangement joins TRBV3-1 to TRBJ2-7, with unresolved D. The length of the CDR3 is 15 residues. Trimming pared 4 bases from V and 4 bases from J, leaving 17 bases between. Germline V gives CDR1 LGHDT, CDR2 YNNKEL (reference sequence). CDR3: CASSPYPGFEYEQYF. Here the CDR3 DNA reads TGTGCCAGCAGCCCCTATCCCGGATTTGAGTACGAGCAGTACTTC.

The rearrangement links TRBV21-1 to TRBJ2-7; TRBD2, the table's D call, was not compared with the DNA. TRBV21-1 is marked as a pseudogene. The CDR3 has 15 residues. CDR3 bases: TGTGCCAGCGGCCCGAGGACTTGCAATACCTACGAGCAGTACTTC. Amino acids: CASGPRTCNTYEQYF.

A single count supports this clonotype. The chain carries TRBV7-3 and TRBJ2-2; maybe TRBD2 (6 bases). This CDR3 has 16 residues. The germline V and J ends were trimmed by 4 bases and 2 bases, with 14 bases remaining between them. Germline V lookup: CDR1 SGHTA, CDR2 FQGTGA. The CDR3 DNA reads TGTGCCAGCAGCTCCGCGGGAACGGGCAACACCGGGGAGCTGTTTTTT. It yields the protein CASSSAGTGNTGELFF.

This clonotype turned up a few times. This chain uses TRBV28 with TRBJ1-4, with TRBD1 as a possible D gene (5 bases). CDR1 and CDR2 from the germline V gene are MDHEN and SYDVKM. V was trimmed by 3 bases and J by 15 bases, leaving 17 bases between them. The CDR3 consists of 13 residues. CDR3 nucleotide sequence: TGTGCCAGCAGTTTTCCTACAGGCAGCCAGGTGTTTTTT. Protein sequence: CASSFPTGSQVFF.

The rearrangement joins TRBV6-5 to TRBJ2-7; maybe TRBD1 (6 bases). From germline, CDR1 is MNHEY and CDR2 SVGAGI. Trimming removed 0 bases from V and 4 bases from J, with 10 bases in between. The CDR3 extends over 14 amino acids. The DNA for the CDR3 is TGTGCCAGCAGTTACTCTGGGGGCCCATACGAGCAGTACTTC. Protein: CASSYSGGPYEQYF.

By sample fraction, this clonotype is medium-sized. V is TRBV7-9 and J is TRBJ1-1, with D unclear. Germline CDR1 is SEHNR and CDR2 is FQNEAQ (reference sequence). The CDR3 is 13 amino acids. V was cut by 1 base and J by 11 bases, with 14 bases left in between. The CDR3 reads CASSLGRGLEAFF. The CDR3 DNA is TGTGCCAGCAGCTTAGGTCGGGGATTGGAGGCTTTCTTT. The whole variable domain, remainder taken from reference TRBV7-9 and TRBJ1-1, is DTGVSQNPRHKITKRGQNVTFRCDPISEHNRLYWYRQTLGQGPEFLTYFQNEAQLEKSRLLSDRFSAERPKGSFSTLEIQRTEQGDSAMYLCASSLGRGLEAFFGQGTRLTVV.

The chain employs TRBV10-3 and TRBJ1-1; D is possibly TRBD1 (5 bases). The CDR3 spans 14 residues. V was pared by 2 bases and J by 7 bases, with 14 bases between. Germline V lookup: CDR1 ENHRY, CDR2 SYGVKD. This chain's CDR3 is CAISETPGMFEAFF. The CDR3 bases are TGTGCCATCAGTGAGACGCCAGGGATGTTTGAAGCTTTCTTT.

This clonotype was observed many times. The CDR3 nucleotides read TGCAGTGCTAGAGAGGGGGAGTATAATTCACCCCTCCACTTT. Translating gives CSAREGEYNSPLHF. The rearrangement joins TRBV20-1 to TRBJ1-6; D may be TRBD1 (5 bases). The V end was cut by 0 bases, the J end by 4 bases, with 7 bases between. The V gene's germline CDR1 is DFQATT and CDR2 SNEGSKA (reference sequence). The CDR3 spans 14 residues.

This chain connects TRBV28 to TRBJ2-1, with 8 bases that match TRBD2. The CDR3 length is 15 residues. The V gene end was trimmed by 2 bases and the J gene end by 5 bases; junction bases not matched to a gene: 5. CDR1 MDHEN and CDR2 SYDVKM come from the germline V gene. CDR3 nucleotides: TGTGCCAGCAGTTTAGGGGGACTAGGGGACAATGAGCAGTTCTTC. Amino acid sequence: CASSLGGLGDNEQFF.

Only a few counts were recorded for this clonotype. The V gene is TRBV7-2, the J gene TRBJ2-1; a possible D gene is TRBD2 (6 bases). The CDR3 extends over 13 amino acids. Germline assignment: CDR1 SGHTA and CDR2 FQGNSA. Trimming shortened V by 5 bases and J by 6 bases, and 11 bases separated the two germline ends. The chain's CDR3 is CASSTTSFNEQFF. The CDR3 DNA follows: TGTGCCAGCAGCACGACTAGTTTCAATGAGCAGTTCTTC.

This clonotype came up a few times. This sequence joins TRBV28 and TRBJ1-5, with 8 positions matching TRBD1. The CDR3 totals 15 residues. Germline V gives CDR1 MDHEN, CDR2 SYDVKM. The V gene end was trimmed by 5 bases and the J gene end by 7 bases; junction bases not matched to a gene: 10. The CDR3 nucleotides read TGTGCCAGCAGTCCCAGAGGACAGGGACAACAGCCCCAGCATTTT. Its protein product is CASSPRGQGQQPQHF.

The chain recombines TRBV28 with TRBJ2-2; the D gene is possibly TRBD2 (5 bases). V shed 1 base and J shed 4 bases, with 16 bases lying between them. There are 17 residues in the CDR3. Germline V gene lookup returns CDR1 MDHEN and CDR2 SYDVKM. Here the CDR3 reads CASSLFGKGSGTGELFF. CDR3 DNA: TGTGCCAGCAGTTTATTCGGGAAAGGATCGGGCACCGGGGAGCTGTTTTTT.

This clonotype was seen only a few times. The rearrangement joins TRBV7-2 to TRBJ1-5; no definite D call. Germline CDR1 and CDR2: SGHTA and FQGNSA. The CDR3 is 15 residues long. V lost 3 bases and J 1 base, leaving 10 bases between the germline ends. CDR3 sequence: CASSFVSPSNQPQHF. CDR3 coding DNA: TGTGCCAGCAGCTTTGTCTCCCCCAGCAATCAGCCCCAGCATTTT.

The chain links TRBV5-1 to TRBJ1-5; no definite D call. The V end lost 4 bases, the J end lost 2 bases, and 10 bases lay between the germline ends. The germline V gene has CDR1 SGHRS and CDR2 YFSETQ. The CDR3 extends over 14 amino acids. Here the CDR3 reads CASSQPRGNQPQHF. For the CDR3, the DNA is TGCGCCAGCAGCCAACCCCGGGGCAATCAGCCCCAGCATTTT.

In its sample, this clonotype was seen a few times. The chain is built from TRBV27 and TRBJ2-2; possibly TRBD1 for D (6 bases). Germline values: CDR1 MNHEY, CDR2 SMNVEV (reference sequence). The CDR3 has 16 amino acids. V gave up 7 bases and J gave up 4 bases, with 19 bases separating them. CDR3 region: CASTRGWGRSTGELFF. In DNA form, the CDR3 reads TGTGCCAGCACTAGGGGGTGGGGGCGCAGCACCGGGGAGCTGTTTTTT.

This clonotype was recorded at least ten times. The CDR3 nucleotides are TGTGCCAGCAGTTTACTTGAAAATGAAAAACTGTTTTTT. Its protein is CASSLLENEKLFF. The chain links TRBV27 to TRBJ1-4; D uncertain. Trimming removed 2 bases at V and 5 bases at J, with 6 bases between. The CDR3 length is 13 residues. Germline lookup yields CDR1 MNHEY and CDR2 SMNVEV (reference sequence).

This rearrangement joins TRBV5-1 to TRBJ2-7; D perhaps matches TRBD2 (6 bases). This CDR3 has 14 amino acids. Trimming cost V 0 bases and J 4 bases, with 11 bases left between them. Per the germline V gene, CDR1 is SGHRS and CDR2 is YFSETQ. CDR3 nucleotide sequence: TGCGCCAGCAGCTTGGGGAGGGCCGGATACGAGCAGTACTTC. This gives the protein CASSLGRAGYEQYF.

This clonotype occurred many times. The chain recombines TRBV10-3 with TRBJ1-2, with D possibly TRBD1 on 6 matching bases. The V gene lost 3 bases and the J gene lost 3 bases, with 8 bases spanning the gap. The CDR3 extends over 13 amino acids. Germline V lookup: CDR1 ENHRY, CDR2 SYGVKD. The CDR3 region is CAISEQGHYGYTF. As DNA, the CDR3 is TGTGCCATCAGTGAACAGGGTCACTATGGCTACACCTTC.

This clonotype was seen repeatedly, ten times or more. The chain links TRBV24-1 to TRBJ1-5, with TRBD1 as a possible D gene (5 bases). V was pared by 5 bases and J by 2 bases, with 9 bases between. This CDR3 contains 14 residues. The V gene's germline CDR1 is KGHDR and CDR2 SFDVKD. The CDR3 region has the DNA TGTGCCACCAGTGGGGGGACGGGCAATCAGCCCCAGCATTTT. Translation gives CATSGGTGNQPQHF.

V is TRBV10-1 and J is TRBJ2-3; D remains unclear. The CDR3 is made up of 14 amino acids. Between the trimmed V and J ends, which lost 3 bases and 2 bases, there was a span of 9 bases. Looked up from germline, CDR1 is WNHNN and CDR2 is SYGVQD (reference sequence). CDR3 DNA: TGCGCCAGCAGTGATGGGCCCCTCACAGATACGCAGTATTTT. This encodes CASSDGPLTDTQYF.

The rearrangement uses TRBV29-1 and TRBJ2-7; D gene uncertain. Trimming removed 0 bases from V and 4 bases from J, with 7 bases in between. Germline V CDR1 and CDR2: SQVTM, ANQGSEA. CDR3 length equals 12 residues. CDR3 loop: CSVEDENYEQYF. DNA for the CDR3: TGCAGCGTTGAAGATGAGAATTACGAGCAGTACTTC.